The 5 T cell receptor beta chains below come from one sample, sequenced in a study of long-term antiretroviral therapy in people with HIV. Sequencing relied on immunoSEQ assay v3.0, run at survey level. Assay: immunoSEQ multiplex PCR; the TCRdb copy retains only in-frame clones and omits some. The data hold tens of thousands of clones, with nearly 95% observed a single time. This sample comprised unsorted PBMCs, obtained roughly 6 years after starting antiretroviral therapy. The receptors here all came from a man aged 30-40 years with HIV.

The chain links TRBV7-8 to TRBJ2-7; the match to TRBD2 covers 7 bases. V lost 6 bases to trimming and J lost 3 bases; unmatched junction nucleotides: 14. CDR1 and CDR2 (germline): SGHVS, FQNEAQ. The CDR3 has 16 amino acids. In DNA, the CDR3 is TGTGCCAGCAGTTCAACGTCGGCGGGGGACTACTACGAGCAGTACTTC. This encodes CASSSTSAGDYYEQYF.

The gene calls are TRBV10-3 and TRBJ2-1; weak D call: TRBD2 (6 bases). Deletions cut 2 bases from V and 0 bases from J, with 11 bases between. Per the germline V gene, CDR1 is ENHRY and CDR2 is SYGVKD. CDR3 length: 16 residues. The CDR3 DNA is TGTGCCATCAGTGAGAGGACTAAGAGCTCCTACAATGAGCAGTTCTTC. Protein sequence: CAISERTKSSYNEQFF.

The CDR3 reads CATSRELDVSHNEQFF. Written as DNA, the CDR3 is TGTGCCACCAGCAGGGAACTGGACGTATCACACAATGAGCAGTTCTTC. The chain recombines TRBV15 with TRBJ2-1; D is unresolved. The CDR3 consists of 16 residues. Deletions cut 3 bases from V and 5 bases from J, with 17 bases between. Germline lookup yields CDR1 LNHNV and CDR2 YYDKDF (reference sequence).

The chain carries TRBV9 and TRBJ2-3; D gene ambiguous. V was cut by 6 bases and J by 3 bases, with 8 bases left in between. CDR1 and CDR2 (germline): SGDLS, YYNGEE. This CDR3 contains 12 residues. Here the CDR3 reads CASNDGTDTQYF. In DNA, the CDR3 is TGTGCCAGCAACGATGGGACAGATACGCAGTATTTT.

V is TRBV25-1 and J is TRBJ1-4, with D unclear. This CDR3 is built from 15 residues. Trimming cost V 7 bases and J 7 bases, with 19 bases left between them. Germline V gene data show CDR1 as MGHDK and CDR2 as SYGVNS. CDR3 sequence (DNA): TGTGCCAGCACCTACGCCGGGGTACAGAGTGAAAAACTGTTTTTT. This translates into CASTYAGVQSEKLFF.